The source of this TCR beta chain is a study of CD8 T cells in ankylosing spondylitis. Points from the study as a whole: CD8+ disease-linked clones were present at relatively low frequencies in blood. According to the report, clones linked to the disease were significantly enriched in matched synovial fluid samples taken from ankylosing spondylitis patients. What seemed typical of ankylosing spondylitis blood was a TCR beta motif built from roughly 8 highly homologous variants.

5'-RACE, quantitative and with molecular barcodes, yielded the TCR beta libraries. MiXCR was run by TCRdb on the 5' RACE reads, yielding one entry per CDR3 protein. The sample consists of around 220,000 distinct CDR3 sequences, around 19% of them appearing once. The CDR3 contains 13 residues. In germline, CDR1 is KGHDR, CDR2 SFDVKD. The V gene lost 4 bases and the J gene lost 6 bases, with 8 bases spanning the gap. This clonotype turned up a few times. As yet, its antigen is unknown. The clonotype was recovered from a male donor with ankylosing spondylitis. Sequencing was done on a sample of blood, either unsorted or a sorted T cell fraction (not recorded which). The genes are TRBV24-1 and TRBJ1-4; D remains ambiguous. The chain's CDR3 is CATSDPNDEKLFF. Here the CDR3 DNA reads TGTGCCACCAGTGACCCCAATGATGAAAAACTGTTTTTT.